These 10 T cell receptor beta chains were all obtained from the same sample, sequenced in a study of T cell clonality in common variable immunodeficiency. Data came from immunoSEQ multiplex PCR; TCRdb stores just in-frame clones and leaves some out. Recorded here are over 30,000 clones, none singletons. Sequencing was done on a sample of peripheral blood mononuclear cells. The receptor set was obtained from a person between 18 and 69 years old in good health.

This clone has a count of ten or more. The observed sequence ends 3 residues before the CDR3 terminus, with the missing tail filled in from the germline J gene. The V and J genes are TRBV19 and TRBJ1-1; D remains ambiguous. Germline assignment: CDR1 LNHDA and CDR2 SQIVND (reference sequence). CDR3 size: 12 residues. V was pared by 3 bases and J by 7 bases, with 9 bases between. The CDR3 spells CASSMQEGEAFF. CDR3 DNA (partial): TGTGCCAGTAGTATGCAGGAGGGTGAA.

To note about this clone: The sequenced fragment ends 3 residues before the CDR3 boundary, so the rest is inferred from the germline J gene. The chain carries TRBV5-1 and TRBJ2-5; D is unresolved. CDR1 SGHRS and CDR2 YFSETQ come from the germline V gene. The ends were cut back, 4 bases at V and 5 bases at J, with 15 bases in the middle. This CDR3 has 14 amino acids. This chain's CDR3 is CASSPGPESETQYF. The CDR3 DNA, read in part, is TGCGCCAGCAGCCCTGGCCCAGAATCTGAGACC.

To note about this clone: The read gets to within 3 residues of the CDR3 end, and the germline J gene fills in the rest. This chain joins TRBV19 and TRBJ1-2; D remains unclear. The CDR3 contains 15 residues. Germline-derived CDR1 and CDR2 are LNHDA and SQIVND (reference sequence). Here the CDR3 reads CASSIGLADYNDYTF. The part of the CDR3 DNA that was read is TGTGCCAGTAGTATAGGACTAGCAGACTACAATGAC.

This clone was seen at least ten times. The sequenced fragment ends 3 residues before the CDR3 boundary, so the rest is inferred from the germline J gene. The V gene is TRBV7-9, the J gene TRBJ2-7; TRBD2 is a possible D gene (6 bases). This CDR3 contains 15 residues. Germline V lookup: CDR1 SEHNR, CDR2 FQNEAQ (reference sequence). V was trimmed by 5 bases and J by 2 bases, leaving 16 bases between them. The sequenced CDR3 bases are TGTGCCAGCAGCAGTCACCGGGACTCAACCTACGAG. It specifies CASSSHRDSTYE. The whole CDR3 protein reads CASSSHRDSTYEQYF.

The sample holds many counts of this clone. Coverage ceases 3 residues before the CDR3 finishes, and the germline J gene fills in the end. The chain is built from TRBV20-1 and TRBJ2-2; D not resolved. The V end was cut by 2 bases, the J end by 2 bases, with 9 bases between. Germline loops: CDR1 DFQATT, CDR2 SNEGSKA (reference sequence). The CDR3 is made up of 14 amino acids. The CDR3 reads CSARPSKNTGELFF. The part of the CDR3 DNA that was read is TGCAGTGCTAGACCCAGTAAAAACACCGGGGAG.

This clone has ten or more counts. The missing CDR3 end, 3 residues past where the read stops, is filled in from the germline J gene. The chain has TRBV20-1 and TRBJ2-7, with 11 positions matching TRBD2. This CDR3 spans 15 amino acids. V shed 3 bases and J 2 bases; nucleotides not matched to a gene: 6. From germline, CDR1 is DFQATT and CDR2 SNEGSKA (reference sequence). The DNA read from the CDR3 is TGCAGTGCTAGGCTAGCGGGAGGCCGGGCCTACGAG. This translates into CSARLAGGRAYE. The CDR3 in full is CSARLAGGRAYEQYF.

This clone came up many times. The read is 3 residues too short to cover the CDR3 end, so that end is filled in from the germline J gene. The rearrangement joins TRBV20-1 to TRBJ2-5; D perhaps matches TRBD2 (5 bases). With 0 bases removed from V and 2 bases from J, the gap between germline ends came to 7 bases. Germline V lookup: CDR1 DFQATT, CDR2 SNEGSKA (reference sequence). The CDR3 is 13 amino acids. The CDR3 spells CSARDQRQETQYF. CDR3 DNA, as far as it was read: TGCAGTGCTAGAGACCAGCGGCAAGAGACC.

This clone was observed at least ten times. Mismatch with germline at one junction end may stem from a read error. The read ends 3 residues early relative to the CDR3; the germline J gene fills the gap. V gene TRBV4-2 combines with J gene TRBJ1-4, with 9 bases that match TRBD1. This CDR3 has 16 residues. Germline CDR1 LGHNA, CDR2 YNFKEQ. Incomplete CDR3 DNA: TGCGCCAGCAGCCTTTCGGGGTGGACAGGGGACGAAAAA. Protein product: CASSLSGWTGDEK. The entire CDR3 is CASSLSGWTGDEKLFF.

To note about this clone: The junction differs from germline at one of its ends, possibly a read error. The CDR3 end is not reached by the read, which stops 3 residues before it; the germline J gene fills it in. J is TRBJ2-1 and V is TRBV19, with unresolved D. The CDR3 is made up of 13 amino acids. Per germline, CDR1 LNHDA and CDR2 SQIVND (reference sequence). The CDR3 here is CTSGRSSYNEQFF. Incomplete CDR3 DNA: TGTACCAGTGGCCGAAGCTCCTACAATGAG. Full variable domain (rest looked up from reference TRBV19 and TRBJ2-1): DGGITQSPKYLFRKEGQNVTLSCEQNLNHDAMYWYRQDPGQGLRLIYYSQIVNDFQKGDIAEGYSVSREKKESFPLTVTSAQKNPTAFYLCTSGRSSYNEQFFGPGTRLTVL.

This clone was seen repeatedly, ten times or more. A much bigger clone sits one base away, suggesting this may be a read error. The sequenced CDR3 bases are TGCAGTGCTTATACAGGGGACAATAGCAATCAGCCG. Protein sequence: CSAYTGDNSNQP. The complete CDR3 sequence is CSAYTGDNSNQPQYF. The chain joins TRBV20-1 to TRBJ2-3; the match to TRBD1 covers 7 bases. The read ends 3 residues before the CDR3 terminus; that terminus is restored from the germline J gene. The CDR3 extends over 15 amino acids. Germline V lookup: CDR1 DFQATT, CDR2 SNEGSKA (reference sequence).